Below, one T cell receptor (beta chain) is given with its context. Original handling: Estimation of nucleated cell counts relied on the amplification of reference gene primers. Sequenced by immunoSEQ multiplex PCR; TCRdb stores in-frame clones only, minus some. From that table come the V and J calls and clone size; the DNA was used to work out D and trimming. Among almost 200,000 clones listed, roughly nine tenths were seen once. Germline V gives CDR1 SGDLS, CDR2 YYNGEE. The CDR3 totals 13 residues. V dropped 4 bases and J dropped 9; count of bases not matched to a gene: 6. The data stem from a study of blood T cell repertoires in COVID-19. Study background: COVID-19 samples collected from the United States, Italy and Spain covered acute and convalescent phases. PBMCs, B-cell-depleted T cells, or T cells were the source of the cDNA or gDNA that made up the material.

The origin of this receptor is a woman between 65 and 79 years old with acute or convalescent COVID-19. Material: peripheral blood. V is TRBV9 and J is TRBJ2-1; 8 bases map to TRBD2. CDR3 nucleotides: TGTGCCAGCAGCCCCCGGGGGGGGGCTGAGCAGTTCTTC. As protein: CASSPRGGAEQFF. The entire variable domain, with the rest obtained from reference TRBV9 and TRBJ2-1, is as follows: DSGVTQTPKHLITATGQRVTLRCSPRSGDLSVYWYQQSLDQGLQFLIQYYNGEERAKGNILERFSAQQFPDLHSELNLSSLELGDSALYFCASSPRGGAEQFFGPGTRLTVL.